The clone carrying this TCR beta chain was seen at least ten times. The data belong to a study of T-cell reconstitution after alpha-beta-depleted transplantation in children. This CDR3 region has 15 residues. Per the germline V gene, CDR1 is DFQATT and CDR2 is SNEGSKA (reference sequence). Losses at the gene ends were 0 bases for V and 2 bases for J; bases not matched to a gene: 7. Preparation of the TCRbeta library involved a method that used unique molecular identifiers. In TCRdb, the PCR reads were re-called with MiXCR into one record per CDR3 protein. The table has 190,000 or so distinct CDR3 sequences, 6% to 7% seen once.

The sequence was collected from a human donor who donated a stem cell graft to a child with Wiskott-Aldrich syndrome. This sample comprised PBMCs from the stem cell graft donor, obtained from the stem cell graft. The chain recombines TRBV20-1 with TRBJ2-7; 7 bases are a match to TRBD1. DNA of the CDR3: TGCAGTGCTAGAGACTTTCACAGGGGCACCTACGAGCAGTACTTC. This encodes CSARDFHRGTYEQYF.